Below, one TCR beta chain is given with its context. This entry comes from a study of blood T cell repertoires in COVID-19. Method: immunoSEQ multiplex PCR; TCRdb's copy keeps in-frame clones and lacks some. The sample yields about 270,000 clones, around 86% seen once. Trimming took 7 bases from V and 4 from J, leaving 7 bases between them. CDR1 is SNHLY and CDR2 is FYNNEI in the germline V gene. The CDR3 has 12 residues. Sequences were obtained from peripheral blood. The receptor was derived from a man aged 35 to 55 with active or convalescent COVID-19. The chain uses TRBV2 and TRBJ1-4; TRBD1 is a possible D gene (5 bases). The CDR3 nucleotides read TGTGCCAGCACGGACAATAATGAAAAACTGTTTTTT. As protein: CASTDNNEKLFF. The whole variable domain, filled in from reference TRBV2 and TRBJ1-4, reads EPEVTQTPSHQVTQMGQEVILRCVPISNHLYFYWYRQILGQKVEFLVSFYNNEISEKSEIFDDQFSVERPDGSNFTLKIRSTKLEDSAMYFCASTDNNEKLFFGSGTQLSVL.